This TCR beta chain is drawn from a study of T cell responses to AZD1222 COVID-19 vaccine. Study-wide findings and caveats: Clonal diversity was possibly underestimated; the donors were predominantly white British and more often female. Increased Spike-specific TCR breadth and depth were observed after two AZD1222 doses. Seropositivity was recorded at baseline in only 6 or 7 AZD1222 recipients. Dominant at 160-218 and 743-854, vaccine-associated CD4 TCRs also spanned spike.

Remarks on this clone: Its antigen remains unidentified.

Sequencing used immunoSEQ multiplex PCR; TCRdb keeps in-frame clones, though not all of them. The sample lists 90,000 to 150,000 clones, roughly 90% occurring once. V was pared by 3 bases and J by 9 bases, with 9 bases between. Germline V gene lookup returns CDR1 LNHDA and CDR2 SQIVND (reference sequence). The CDR3 spans 12 residues. The starting material was peripheral blood, obtained 28 days after the second AZD1222 dose. The receptor's source is an adult who received the AZD1222 COVID-19 vaccine. This chain connects TRBV19 to TRBJ1-5; maybe TRBD1 (5 bases). The CDR3 DNA reads as TGTGCCAGTAGTATCGAGGGGAGGCCCCAGCATTTT. It is translated as CASSIEGRPQHF.